This T cell receptor beta chain was sequenced during a study of regulatory T cells in long-lasting Graves disease. Investigators prepared the TCR beta libraries by applying iRepertoire HTBI primers and Arm-PCR of CDR3 regions. TCRdb reprocessed the multiplex PCR reads with MiXCR, giving one entry per CDR3 protein. The table lists over 500,000 distinct CDR3 sequences, 16% of them singletons. This clonotype was seen a few times. Its antigen is unknown. Time point given: newly diagnosed GD, antithyroid drugs for less than 3 months. The TCR library used RNA extracted from PBMCs. V gave up 0 bases and J gave up 5 bases, with 13 bases separating them. Germline values: CDR1 LGHNA, CDR2 YNFKEQ. This CDR3 has 15 residues. Whole-study findings and limits: Newly diagnosed Graves' patients had higher TCR diversity than persistent ones.

These data also featured in a second study, about T cells in Graves' hyperthyroidism and ophthalmopathy.

V usage is TRBV4-2 and J usage is TRBJ2-5; D might be TRBD2 (6 bases). The origin of this receptor is a woman aged 25-40 years with Graves disease. Sequencing was performed on peripheral blood mononuclear cells (PBMCs), taken at new diagnosis, from a patient treated with antithyroid drugs. The CDR3 sequence is CASSQDWGDPETQYF. CDR3 DNA sequence: TGTGCCAGCAGCCAAGATTGGGGGGATCCGGAGACCCAGTACTTC.